This TCR beta chain was recorded in a study of CD8 T cells in Susac syndrome. Matched for age and sex, the controls were healthy donors. RNA was extracted with the RNeasy kit, and a quantity of 0.5 to 1 ug was reverse transcribed using random hexamers. An immunoSEQ multiplex PCR generated amplified TCR beta CDR3 products spanning 54 Vbeta and 13 Jbeta. TCRdb re-called the immunoSEQ multiplex PCR reads with MiXCR, one entry per CDR3 protein. Of some 120,000 distinct CDR3 sequences in the sample, around 94% were seen once. The CDR3 sequence is 13 residues long. In germline, CDR1 is MNHEY, CDR2 SMNVEV (reference sequence). V was pared by 6 bases and J by 5 bases, with 10 bases between.

Input material: CD4+ T cells from PBMCs. The TCR comes from a human donor in good health. V usage is TRBV27 and J usage is TRBJ2-2, with D perhaps TRBD1 or TRBD2 (5 bases each). CDR3 in amino acids: CASSEGITGELFF. Here the CDR3 DNA reads TGTGCCAGCAGCGAGGGGATTACCGGGGAGCTGTTTTTT.